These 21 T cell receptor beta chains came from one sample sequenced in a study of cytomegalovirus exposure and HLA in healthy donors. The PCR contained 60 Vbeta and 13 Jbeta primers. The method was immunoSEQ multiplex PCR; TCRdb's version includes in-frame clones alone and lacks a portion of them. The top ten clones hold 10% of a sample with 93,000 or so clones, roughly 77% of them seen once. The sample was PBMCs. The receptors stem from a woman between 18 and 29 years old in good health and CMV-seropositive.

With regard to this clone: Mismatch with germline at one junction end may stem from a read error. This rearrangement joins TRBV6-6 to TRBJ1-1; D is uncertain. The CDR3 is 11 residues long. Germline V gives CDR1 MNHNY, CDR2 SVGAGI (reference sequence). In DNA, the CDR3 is TGTGCCAGCAGTTTTACCGGTGACATTACCTTT. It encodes CASSFTGDITF.

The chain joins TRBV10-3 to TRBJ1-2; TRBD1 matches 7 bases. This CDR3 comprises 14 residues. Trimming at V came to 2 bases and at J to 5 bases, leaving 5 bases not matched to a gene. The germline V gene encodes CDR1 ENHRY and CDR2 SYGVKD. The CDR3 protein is CAISEGTAFYGYTF. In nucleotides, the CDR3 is TGTGCCATCAGTGAGGGGACAGCTTTTTATGGCTACACCTTC.

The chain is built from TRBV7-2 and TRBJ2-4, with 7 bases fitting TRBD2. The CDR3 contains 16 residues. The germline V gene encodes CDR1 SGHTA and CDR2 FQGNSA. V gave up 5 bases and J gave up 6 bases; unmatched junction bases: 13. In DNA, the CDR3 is TGTGCCAGCAGCCCACAGTCGGGGGGAGGGGTAAACATTCAGTACTTC. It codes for CASSPQSGGGVNIQYF.

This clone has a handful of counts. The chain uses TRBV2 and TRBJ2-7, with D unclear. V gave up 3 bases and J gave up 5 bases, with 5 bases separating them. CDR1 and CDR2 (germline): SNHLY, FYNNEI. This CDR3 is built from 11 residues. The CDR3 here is CASSERNEQYF. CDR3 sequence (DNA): TGTGCCAGCAGTGAGCGCAACGAGCAGTACTTC.

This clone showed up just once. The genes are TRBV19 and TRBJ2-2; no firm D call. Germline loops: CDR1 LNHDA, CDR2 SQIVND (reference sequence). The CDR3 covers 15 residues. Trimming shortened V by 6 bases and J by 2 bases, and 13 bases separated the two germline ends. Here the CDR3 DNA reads TGTGCCAGTAGCCAGACATTAATTAACACCGGGGAGCTGTTTTTT. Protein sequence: CASSQTLINTGELFF. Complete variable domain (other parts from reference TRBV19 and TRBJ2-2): DGGITQSPKYLFRKEGQNVTLSCEQNLNHDAMYWYRQDPGQGLRLIYYSQIVNDFQKGDIAEGYSVSREKKESFPLTVTSAQKNPTAFYLCASSQTLINTGELFFGEGSRLTVL.

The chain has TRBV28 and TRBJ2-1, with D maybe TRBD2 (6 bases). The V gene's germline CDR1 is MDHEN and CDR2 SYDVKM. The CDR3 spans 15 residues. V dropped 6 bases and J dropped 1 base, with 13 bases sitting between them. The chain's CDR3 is CASSGPGDSYNEQFF. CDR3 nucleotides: TGTGCCAGCAGCGGGCCGGGGGATTCCTACAATGAGCAGTTCTTC. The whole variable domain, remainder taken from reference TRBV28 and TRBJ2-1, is DVKVTQSSRYLVKRTGEKVFLECVQDMDHENMFWYRQDPGLGLRLIYFSYDVKMKEKGDIPEGYSVSREKKERFSLILESASTNQTSMYLCASSGPGDSYNEQFFGPGTRLTVL.

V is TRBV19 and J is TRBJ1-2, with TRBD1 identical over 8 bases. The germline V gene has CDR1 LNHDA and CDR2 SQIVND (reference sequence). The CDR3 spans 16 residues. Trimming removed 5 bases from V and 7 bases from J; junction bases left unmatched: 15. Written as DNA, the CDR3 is TGTGCCAGTAGTCTTACTTTGGACAGGGCAAAGGGTGGCTACACCTTC. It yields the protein CASSLTLDRAKGGYTF.

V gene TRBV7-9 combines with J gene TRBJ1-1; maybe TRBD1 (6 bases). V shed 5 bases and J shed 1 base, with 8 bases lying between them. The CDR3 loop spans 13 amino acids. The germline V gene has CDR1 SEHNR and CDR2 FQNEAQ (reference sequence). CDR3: CASSRGGNTEAFF. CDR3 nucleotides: TGTGCCAGCAGCAGGGGGGGGAACACTGAAGCTTTCTTT.

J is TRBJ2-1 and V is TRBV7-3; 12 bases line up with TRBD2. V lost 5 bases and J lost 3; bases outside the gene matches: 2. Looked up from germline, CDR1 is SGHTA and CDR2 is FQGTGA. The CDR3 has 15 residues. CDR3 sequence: CASSATSGSYNEQFF. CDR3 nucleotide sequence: TGTGCCAGCAGCGCGACTAGCGGGAGCTACAATGAGCAGTTCTTC.

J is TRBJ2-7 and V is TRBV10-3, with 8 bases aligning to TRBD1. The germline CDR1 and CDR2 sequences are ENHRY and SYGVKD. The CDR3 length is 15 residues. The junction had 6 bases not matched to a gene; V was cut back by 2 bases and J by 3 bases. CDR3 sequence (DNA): TGTGCCATCAGTGAGCCACAGGGGGGTTACTACGAGCAGTACTTC. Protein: CAISEPQGGYYEQYF.

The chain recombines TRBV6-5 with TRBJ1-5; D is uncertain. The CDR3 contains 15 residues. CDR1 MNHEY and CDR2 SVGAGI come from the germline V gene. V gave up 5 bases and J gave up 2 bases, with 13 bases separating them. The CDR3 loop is CASSPHLLGNQPQHF. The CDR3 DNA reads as TGTGCCAGCAGTCCTCACCTACTAGGCAATCAGCCCCAGCATTTT.

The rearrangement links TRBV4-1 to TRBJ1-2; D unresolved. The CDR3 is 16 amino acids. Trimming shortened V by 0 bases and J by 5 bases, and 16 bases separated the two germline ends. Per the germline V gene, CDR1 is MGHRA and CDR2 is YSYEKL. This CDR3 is CASSQEAGGRSYGYTF. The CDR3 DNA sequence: TGCGCCAGCAGCCAAGAGGCGGGAGGGAGGAGTTATGGCTACACCTTC.

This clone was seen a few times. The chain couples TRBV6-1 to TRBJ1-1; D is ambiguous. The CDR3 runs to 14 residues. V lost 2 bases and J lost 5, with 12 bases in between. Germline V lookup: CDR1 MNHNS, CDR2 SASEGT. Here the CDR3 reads CASSEWAGRTEAFF. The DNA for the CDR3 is TGTGCCAGCAGTGAATGGGCTGGTCGGACTGAAGCTTTCTTT.

CDR3 DNA sequence: TGTGCCAGCAGAGACACAGGGTCCACCGGGGAGCTGTTTTTT. Translation: CASRDTGSTGELFF. The chain links TRBV6-6 to TRBJ2-2; weak D call: TRBD1 (6 bases). The V and J ends lost 6 bases and 4 bases respectively, with 12 bases between them. Per the germline V gene, CDR1 is MNHNY and CDR2 is SVGAGI (reference sequence). The CDR3 runs 14 residues.

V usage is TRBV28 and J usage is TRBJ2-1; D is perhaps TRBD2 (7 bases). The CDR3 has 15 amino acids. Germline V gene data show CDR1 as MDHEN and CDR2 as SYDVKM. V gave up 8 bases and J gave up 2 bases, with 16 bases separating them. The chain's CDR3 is CASGPSGTTYNEQFF. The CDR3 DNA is TGTGCCAGCGGACCAAGCGGGACAACCTACAATGAGCAGTTCTTC.

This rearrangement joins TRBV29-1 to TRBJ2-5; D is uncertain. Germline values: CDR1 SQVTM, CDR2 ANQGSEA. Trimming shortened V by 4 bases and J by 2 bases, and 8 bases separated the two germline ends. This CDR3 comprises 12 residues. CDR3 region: CSVALGQETQYF. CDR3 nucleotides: TGCAGCGTTGCCCTAGGACAAGAGACCCAGTACTTC.

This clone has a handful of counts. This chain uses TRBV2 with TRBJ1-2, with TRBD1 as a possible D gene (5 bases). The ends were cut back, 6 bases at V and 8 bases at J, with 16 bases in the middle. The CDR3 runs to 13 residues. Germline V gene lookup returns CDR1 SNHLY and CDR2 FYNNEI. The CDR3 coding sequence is TGTGCCAGCAGCCGGGACGTTGGGGGGGGCTACACCTTC. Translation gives CASSRDVGGGYTF.

The DNA for the CDR3 is TGTGCCAGCAGCTTGATGATGGCAACAGGGTACACTGAAGCTTTCTTT. This sequence encodes CASSLMMATGYTEAFF. The chain employs TRBV7-9 and TRBJ1-1, with D possibly TRBD1 on 6 matching bases. The CDR3 consists of 16 residues. Trimming pared 3 bases from V and 3 bases from J, leaving 17 bases between. Germline CDR1 SEHNR, CDR2 FQNEAQ (reference sequence).

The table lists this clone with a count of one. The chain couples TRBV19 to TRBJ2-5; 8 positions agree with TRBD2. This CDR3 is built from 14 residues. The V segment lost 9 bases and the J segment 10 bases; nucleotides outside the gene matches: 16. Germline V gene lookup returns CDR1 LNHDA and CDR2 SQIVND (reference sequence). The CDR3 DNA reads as TGTGCCAGCCAGATTGAGGTGACGCGGGGGGACCAGTACTTC. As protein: CASQIEVTRGDQYF.

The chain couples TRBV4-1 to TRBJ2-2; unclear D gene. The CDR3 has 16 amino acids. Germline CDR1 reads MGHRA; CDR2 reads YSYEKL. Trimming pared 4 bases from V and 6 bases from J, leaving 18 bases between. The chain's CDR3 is CASSLEESFAPGELFF. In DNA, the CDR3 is TGCGCCAGCAGCCTTGAGGAAAGTTTTGCTCCCGGGGAGCTGTTTTTT.

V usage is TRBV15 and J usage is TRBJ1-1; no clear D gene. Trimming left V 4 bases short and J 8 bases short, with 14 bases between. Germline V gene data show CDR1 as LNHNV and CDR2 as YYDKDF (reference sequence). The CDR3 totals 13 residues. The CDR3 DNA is TGTGCCACCAGCAAGGGAGGGCAGAAGGAAGCTTTCTTT. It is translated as CATSKGGQKEAFF.